These T cell receptor beta chains were read from a single sample in a study of response to subunit inactivated influenza vaccine. TCRdb re-analysed the RT-PCR reads in MiXCR, keeping a single row per CDR3 protein. The sample includes a few hundred thousand distinct CDR3 sequences, 10% to 11% of them seen just once. The sequences come from PBMCs from blood, collected roughly 48 days after vaccination. All receptors come from a middle-aged man who received an inactivated influenza vaccine. Both conserved end residues are part of each CDR3. The order of the fields is CDR3 length, D gene, clone size, J gene, V gene, CDR3 DNA, CDR3 protein. The D gene is left open where the match is weak. The size of a clone is reported for some rows only, either as once, few or many, or as a class for expanded clones.

14,-,few,TRBJ2-5,TRBV5-6,TGTGCCAGCAGCTTCGGGGCTTCAGTAGAGACCCAGTACTTC,CASSFGASVETQYF
13,-,many,TRBJ2-2,TRBV5-6,TGTGCCAGCAGCTTGGAGAGGACCGGGGAGCTGTTTTTT,CASSLERTGELFF
17,TRBD1,-,TRBJ2-5,TRBV10-3,TGTGCCATCAGTGAATCTACGGGACAGGGGAGGAGAGAGACCCAGTACTTC,CAISESTGQGRRETQYF
15,-,-,TRBJ1-2,TRBV12-3/TRBV12-4,TGTGCCAGCAGTTTATTTGGTGGACGCAACTATGGCTACACCTTC,CASSLFGGRNYGYTF
14,-,many,TRBJ2-7,TRBV5-1,TGCGCCAGCAGCCATGACGGAGGTGGGGGCGGCCAGTACTTC,CASSHDGGGGGQYF
17,TRBD2,few,TRBJ2-7,TRBV10-3,TGTGCCATCAGAGAGGGACAGAGACTAGCGGGAGGCTCCGAGCAGTACTTC,CAIREGQRLAGGSEQYF
14,-,many,TRBJ2-7,TRBV20-1,TGCAGTGCCATAAATCCGGCCACGGGCTACGAGCAGTACTTC,CSAINPATGYEQYF
16,TRBD1,many,TRBJ1-1,TRBV12-3/TRBV12-4,TGTGCCAGCAGACGGACAGGGCTAAATAGGGGCACTGAAGCTTTCTTT,CASRRTGLNRGTEAFF
15,-,few,TRBJ2-3,TRBV6-2/TRBV6-3,TGTGCCAGCATGGTAGGCTGGGGGGCTGTAGATACGCAGTATTTT,CASMVGWGAVDTQYF
13,TRBD2,-,TRBJ2-4,TRBV29-1,TGCAGCGTGGCCCCCGGGGGGATGAACATTCAGTACTTC,CSVAPGGMNIQYF
14,TRBD2,many,TRBJ2-5,TRBV20-1,TGCAGTGCTAGAGATTGGGGGGGTAGTGAGACCCAGTACTTC,CSARDWGGSETQYF
14,-,many,TRBJ2-5,TRBV20-1,TGCAGTGCTATCCGACGGGGCCAGGGTGAGACCCAGTACTTC,CSAIRRGQGETQYF
12,-,-,TRBJ1-4,TRBV20-1,TGCAGTGCTAGCCTGACCCGGGAAAAACTGTTTTTT,CSASLTREKLFF
15,-,-,TRBJ2-4,TRBV18,TGTGCCAGCTCACCGGGGTGGAAAGCCCAAAACATTCAGTACTTC,CASSPGWKAQNIQYF
14,TRBD1,many,TRBJ2-7,TRBV20-1,TGCAGTGCTAGCGGCGCGGGACAGGGCTACGAGCAGTACTTC,CSASGAGQGYEQYF
13,-,many,TRBJ2-2,TRBV20-1,TGCAGTGCTAGAAGGCTCGACACCGGGGAGCTGTTTTTT,CSARRLDTGELFF
18,TRBD1,many,TRBJ1-5,TRBV20-1,TGCAGTGCTAGCCCCCTAACAGGGGGTTCAGGGGGCAATCAGCCCCAGCATTTT,CSASPLTGGSGGNQPQHF
13,-,many,TRBJ1-2,TRBV29-1,TGCAGCGTTCGTACAGGGACGGGCTATGGCTACACCTTC,CSVRTGTGYGYTF
13,-,many,TRBJ2-7,TRBV7-2,TGTGCCAGCAGCTTATTCCCCGCCTACGAGCAGTACTTC,CASSLFPAYEQYF
15,-,few,TRBJ1-5,TRBV7-2,TGTGCCAGCAGCCAGGTGGCGGGGGTCGGTCAGCCCCAGCATTTT,CASSQVAGVGQPQHF
13,-,few,TRBJ2-7,TRBV2,TGTGCCAGCACCACTACAGGGTTTAACGAGCAGTACTTC,CASTTTGFNEQYF
15,-,many,TRBJ2-1,TRBV9,TGTGCCAGCAGCGTGGGAGGGGGGTCCTACAATGAGCAGTTCTTC,CASSVGGGSYNEQFF
16,TRBD1,many,TRBJ2-2,TRBV5-1,TGCGCCAGCAGCTTGCGGACAGGGCAAAACACCGGGGAGCTGTTTTTT,CASSLRTGQNTGELFF
20,TRBD1,-,TRBJ1-5,TRBV7-2,TGTGCCAGCAGCTTAGCGCCCGGGACAGGGGCGGCGTTGAGCAATCAGCCCCAGCATTTT,CASSLAPGTGAALSNQPQHF
13,-,few,TRBJ2-2,TRBV4-2,TGTGCCAGCAGGGAACCCGGGGACGGGGAGCTGTTTTTT,CASREPGDGELFF
19,TRBD2,few,TRBJ2-1,TRBV11-1,TGTGCCAGCAGCTTAGCGGGACTAGCGGGCACACCTAACTACAATGAGCAGTTCTTC,CASSLAGLAGTPNYNEQFF
18,TRBD2,-,TRBJ2-3,TRBV6-2/TRBV6-3,TGTGCCAGCAGTTACCGTCGAGCGGGGGCCCTGGGCACAGATACGCAGTATTTT,CASSYRRAGALGTDTQYF
14,-,-,TRBJ2-5,TRBV4-3,TGCGCCAGCAGCCAAGATATGCAGTTCGGGACCCAGTACTTC,CASSQDMQFGTQYF
14,TRBD1,many,TRBJ2-7,TRBV10-3,TGTGCCATCAGAGGGACAGTACCTCCCTACGAGCAGTACTTC,CAIRGTVPPYEQYF
14,-,once,TRBJ2-3,TRBV12-3/TRBV12-4,TGTGCCAGCAGTTGGAGGAGAAGCACAGATACGCAGTATTTT,CASSWRRSTDTQYF
11,-,-,TRBJ2-7,TRBV20-1,TGCAGTACCGGAGGGGAACGGGAGCAGTACTTC,CSTGGEREQYF
13,-,few,TRBJ2-1,TRBV20-1,TGCAGTGCTAGAGATTGGGGGGACAATGAGCAGTTCTTC,CSARDWGDNEQFF
13,TRBD1,-,TRBJ1-1,TRBV29-1,TGCAGCGTTGTAGACAGGGTGGTCACTGAAGCTTTCTTT,CSVVDRVVTEAFF
14,-,many,TRBJ1-5,TRBV12-3/TRBV12-4,TGTGCCAGCAGTCGTACGACAGAAACCCGGCCCCAGCATTTT,CASSRTTETRPQHF
15,-,-,TRBJ2-2,TRBV18,TGTGCCAGCTCACTTGCGGACACCGTCACCGGGGAGCTGTTTTTT,CASSLADTVTGELFF
15,TRBD1,many,TRBJ2-1,TRBV29-1,TGCAGCGTTGAGACCGGACAGGGCCCCGGCAATGAGCAGTTCTTC,CSVETGQGPGNEQFF
16,TRBD2,many,TRBJ2-1,TRBV5-1,TGCGCCAGCAGCCCGGGGGAGGGCTTTTCTTACAATGAGCAGTTCTTC,CASSPGEGFSYNEQFF
16,TRBD2,few,TRBJ2-3,TRBV4-3,TGCGCCAGCAGCCAAGCCTTCGGGGGGTTCACAGATACGCAGTATTTT,CASSQAFGGFTDTQYF
14,-,few,TRBJ2-3,TRBV5-1,TGCGCCAGCAGCCGCGGGGAAAGCACAGATACGCAGTATTTT,CASSRGESTDTQYF
16,-,many,TRBJ1-5,TRBV12-3/TRBV12-4,TGTGCCAGCACCCAAAAGGGCAGGGGTGGCAATCAGCCCCAGCATTTT,CASTQKGRGGNQPQHF
14,-,few,TRBJ2-1,TRBV6-1,TGTGCCAGCAGAATAAGGGGATTCTACAATGAGCAGTTCTTC,CASRIRGFYNEQFF
16,TRBD2,-,TRBJ2-7,TRBV6-2/TRBV6-3,TGTGCCAGCAGTTACTCTCCTAGCGGGGTCTCCTACGAGCAGTACTTC,CASSYSPSGVSYEQYF
15,TRBD2,-,TRBJ2-3,TRBV20-1,TGCAGTGCCGGGTTTGGCGGGGGGGCTCCAGATACGCAGTATTTT,CSAGFGGGAPDTQYF
13,TRBD1,many,TRBJ2-1,TRBV5-1,TGCGCCAGCAGCTGGGACAGCGGCAATGAGCAGTTCTTC,CASSWDSGNEQFF
14,-,-,TRBJ1-1,TRBV15,TGTGCCACCAGCAGAGATGATCCCAGCACTGAAGCTTTCTTT,CATSRDDPSTEAFF